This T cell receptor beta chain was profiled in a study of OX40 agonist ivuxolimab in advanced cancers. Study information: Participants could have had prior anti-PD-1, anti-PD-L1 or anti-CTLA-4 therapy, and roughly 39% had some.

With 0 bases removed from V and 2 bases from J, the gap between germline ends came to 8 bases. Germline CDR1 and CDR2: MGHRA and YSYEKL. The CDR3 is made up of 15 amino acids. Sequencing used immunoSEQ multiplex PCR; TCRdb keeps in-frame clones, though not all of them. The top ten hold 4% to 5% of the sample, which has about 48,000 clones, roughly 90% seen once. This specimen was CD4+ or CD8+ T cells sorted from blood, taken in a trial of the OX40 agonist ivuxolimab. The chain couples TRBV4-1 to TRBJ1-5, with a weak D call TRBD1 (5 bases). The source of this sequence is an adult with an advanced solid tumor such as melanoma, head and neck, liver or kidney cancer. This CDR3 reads CASSQERGGNQPQHF. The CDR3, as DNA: TGCGCCAGCAGCCAAGAGAGGGGCGGCAATCAGCCCCAGCATTTT.